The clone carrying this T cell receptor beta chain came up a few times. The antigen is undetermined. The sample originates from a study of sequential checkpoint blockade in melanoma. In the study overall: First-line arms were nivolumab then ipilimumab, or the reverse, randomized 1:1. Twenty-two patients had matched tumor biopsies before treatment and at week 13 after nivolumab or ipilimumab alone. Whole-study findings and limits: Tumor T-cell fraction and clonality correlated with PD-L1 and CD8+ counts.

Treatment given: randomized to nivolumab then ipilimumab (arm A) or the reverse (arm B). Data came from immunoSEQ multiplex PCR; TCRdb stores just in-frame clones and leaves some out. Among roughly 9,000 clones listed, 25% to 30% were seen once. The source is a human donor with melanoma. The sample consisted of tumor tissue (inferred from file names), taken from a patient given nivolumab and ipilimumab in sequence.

Here the CDR3 DNA reads TGTGCCACCCGACAGGGCTCCTACAATGAGCAGTTCTTC. Protein sequence: CATRQGSYNEQFF. The chain is built from TRBV6-8 and TRBJ2-1, with 7 bases matching TRBD1. Germline V gives CDR1 MNHGY, CDR2 SAAAGT. This CDR3 spans 13 amino acids. With V trimmed by 10 bases and J by 0 bases, 3 bases remained unmatched.